The 9 T cell receptor beta chains reported below all come from one sample, sequenced in a study of human T cells and chemical hapten exposure. A single record per CDR3 protein comes from TCRdb applying MiXCR to the RACE reads. Here the sample spans around 110,000 distinct CDR3 sequences, 10% to 12% being singletons. This sample's time point: patch test 3, about 24 weeks after DPC sensitization. Treatment in this sample: therapeutic diphenylcyclopropenone sensitization with weekly scalp DPC. Sequencing used whole blood, obtained in connection with sensitization to the hapten diphenylcyclopropenone (DPC). Receptors were obtained from a woman between 45 and 60 years old with alopecia areata. Some clones in this sample may be carry-over from other donors' samples.

This clonotype has a handful of counts. The V and J genes are TRBV7-8 and TRBJ1-2; D is uncertain. With 5 bases removed from V and 4 bases from J, the gap between germline ends came to 11 bases. The CDR3 totals 13 residues. CDR1 is SGHVS, CDR2 FQNEAQ, per germline. CDR3 region: CASSPAESYGYTF. The CDR3 DNA reads as TGTGCCAGCAGCCCGGCCGAGTCCTATGGCTACACCTTC.

This chain joins TRBV12-3 or TRBV12-4 and TRBJ2-2; TRBD2 matches 10 bases. CDR3 size: 16 residues. The ends lost 6 bases at V and 5 bases at J; junction bases unmatched: 9. The CDR3, as DNA: TGTGCCAGCAGCCCCCTAGCGGGAGACCGAACCGGGGAGCTGTTTTTT. Protein sequence: CASSPLAGDRTGELFF.

This chain links TRBV28 with TRBJ1-5; D ambiguous. CDR1 is MDHEN and CDR2 is SYDVKM in the germline V gene. This CDR3 has 12 amino acids. V lost 7 bases and J lost 5, with 9 bases in between. This CDR3 is CASKVADQPQHF. The DNA for the CDR3 is TGTGCCAGCAAAGTAGCCGATCAGCCCCAGCATTTT.

This clonotype was counted at least ten times. The rearrangement links TRBV2 to TRBJ2-3; possible D gene TRBD2, 6 bases. The CDR3 length is 15 residues. CDR1 is SNHLY and CDR2 is FYNNEI in the germline V gene. The germline V and J ends were trimmed by 6 bases and 0 bases, with 13 bases remaining between them. The CDR3 DNA reads as TGTGCCAGCAGAGGAACGGGACTCAGCACAGATACGCAGTATTTT. Translated, it gives CASRGTGLSTDTQYF.

The table lists this clonotype with a few counts. The genes are TRBV3-1 and TRBJ2-7; the D is unclear. The CDR3 is 13 residues long. V was trimmed by 4 bases and J by 4 bases, leaving 11 bases between them. Looked up from germline, CDR1 is LGHDT and CDR2 is YNNKEL (reference sequence). CDR3 protein: CASSPQAGYEQYF. In DNA, the CDR3 is TGTGCCAGCAGCCCCCAAGCAGGTTACGAGCAGTACTTC.

Ten or more counts support this clonotype. This rearrangement joins TRBV7-9 to TRBJ2-1; D is uncertain. Germline CDR1 SEHNR, CDR2 FQNEAQ (reference sequence). The CDR3 extends over 12 amino acids. V was cut by 5 bases and J by 7 bases, with 9 bases left in between. For the CDR3, the DNA is TGTGCCAGCAGCCCCCCCCGAAATGAGCAGTTCTTC. Protein: CASSPPRNEQFF.

The V and J genes are TRBV6-5 and TRBJ2-7; 7 bases fit TRBD1. CDR1 and CDR2 from the germline V gene are MNHEY and SVGAGI. Trimming cost V 6 bases and J 8 bases; bases outside gene matches: 4. This CDR3 is 11 amino acids long. The CDR3 sequence is CASSQGVQQYF. The CDR3, as DNA: TGTGCCAGCAGCCAGGGGGTGCAGCAGTACTTC.

This chain links TRBV4-1 with TRBJ1-1; no reliable D call. V lost 1 base, J lost 4 bases, and 10 bases lay in between. This CDR3 spans 14 amino acids. Germline CDR1 MGHRA, CDR2 YSYEKL. As DNA, the CDR3 is TGCGCCAGCAGCCAAGCGGCGGCTGTCACTGAAGCTTTCTTT. Translation: CASSQAAAVTEAFF.

The rearrangement links TRBV2 to TRBJ2-3; D gene ambiguous. The CDR3 extends over 13 amino acids. Germline assignment: CDR1 SNHLY and CDR2 FYNNEI. Deletions cut 4 bases from V and 3 bases from J, with 8 bases between. CDR3 sequence reads: CASSAAATDTQYF. The CDR3 nucleotides are TGTGCCAGCAGTGCTGCAGCGACAGATACGCAGTATTTT.